One sample yielded the 32 T cell receptor beta chains listed below, sequenced in a study of blood T cell repertoires in COVID-19. Here immunoSEQ multiplex PCR was the method, and the copy in TCRdb shows in-frame clones only, minus some. The sample lists over 10,000 clones; 60% to 80% were seen once. The sequencing sample was made of peripheral blood. The receptor set was obtained from a human donor in a cohort sampled during active COVID-19.

The rearrangement links TRBV10-3 to TRBJ1-3; tentative D call: TRBD1 (6 bases). Trimming left V 3 bases short and J 0 bases short, with 9 bases between. Looked up from germline, CDR1 is ENHRY and CDR2 is SYGVKD. This CDR3 spans 15 amino acids. In DNA, the CDR3 is TGTGCCATCAGTGAAGGGGGTAACTCTGGAAACACCATATATTTT. It encodes CAISEGGNSGNTIYF.

A few counts support this clone. The chain combines TRBV5-5 with TRBJ1-1, with D unclear. The V end was cut by 5 bases, the J end by 1 base, with 12 bases between. The CDR3 length is 14 residues. CDR1 and CDR2 (germline): SGHKS, YYEKEE (reference sequence). The DNA of the CDR3 is TGTGCCAGCAGACCGGACTTACCGAACACTGAAGCTTTCTTT. Translated, it gives CASRPDLPNTEAFF. Looking up the rest from reference TRBV5-5 and TRBJ1-1 gives the full variable domain: DAGVTQSPTHLIKTRGQQVTLRCSPISGHKSVSWYQQVLGQGPQFIFQYYEKEERGRGNFPDRFSARQFPNYSSELNVNALLLGDSALYLCASRPDLPNTEAFFGQGTRLTVV.

V and J are TRBV6-5 and TRBJ2-5; 7 bases agree with TRBD2. Trimming took 0 bases from V and 5 from J; bases not matched to a gene: 3. CDR1 MNHEY and CDR2 SVGAGI come from the germline V gene. The CDR3 totals 14 residues. In DNA, the CDR3 is TGTGCCAGCAGTTACTCGGCGGGAGTCGAGACCCAGTACTTC. Encoded protein: CASSYSAGVETQYF.

The V call is TRBV5-6, the J call TRBJ1-1; TRBD1 aligns across 8 bases. CDR1 is SGHDT, CDR2 YYEEEE, per germline. There are 16 residues in the CDR3. J lost 10 bases, V lost 1 base, and 15 bases had no gene match. DNA of the CDR3: TGTGCCAGCAGCTTGAAACTCGGACAGGGAAGTCTAAGAGCTTTCTTT. Translating gives CASSLKLGQGSLRAFF. Drawing the rest from reference TRBV5-6 and TRBJ1-1, the complete variable domain is DAGVTQSPTHLIKTRGQQVTLRCSPKSGHDTVSWYQQALGQGPQFIFQYYEEEERQRGNFPDRFSGHQFPNYSSELNVNALLLGDSALYLCASSLKLGQGSLRAFFGQGTRLTVV.

This clone has a single count. The chain combines TRBV2 with TRBJ1-5, with a tentative D call TRBD1 (6 bases). V lost 3 bases and J lost 6, with 12 bases in between. Germline CDR1 and CDR2: SNHLY and FYNNEI. There are 14 residues in the CDR3. CDR3 amino acids: CASSDRGWAQPQHF. CDR3 nucleotide sequence: TGTGCCAGCAGTGACAGGGGATGGGCTCAGCCCCAGCATTTT. Filled out from reference TRBV2 and TRBJ1-5, the complete variable domain reads EPEVTQTPSHQVTQMGQEVILRCVPISNHLYFYWYRQILGQKVEFLVSFYNNEISEKSEIFDDQFSVERPDGSNFTLKIRSTKLEDSAMYFCASSDRGWAQPQHFGDGTRLSIL.

By its share, this clone is medium-sized. The V call is TRBV24-1, the J call TRBJ2-2; perhaps TRBD1 as D (5 bases). V was cut by 5 bases and J by 0 bases, with 6 bases left in between. The CDR3 sequence is 14 residues long. Germline V CDR1 and CDR2: KGHDR, SFDVKD. CDR3: CATSGRANTGELFF. Written as DNA, the CDR3 is TGTGCCACCAGTGGCAGGGCGAACACCGGGGAGCTGTTTTTT.

This clone was seen a few times. The rearrangement joins TRBV5-6 to TRBJ1-6, with 9 bases matching TRBD1. Germline lookup yields CDR1 SGHDT and CDR2 YYEEEE. The ends lost 5 bases at V and 10 bases at J; junction bases unmatched: 7. This CDR3 spans 14 amino acids. The CDR3 DNA is TGTGCCAGCAGTTTGACAGGGGGAGCATCACCCCTCCACTTT. It encodes CASSLTGGASPLHF.

J is TRBJ1-5 and V is TRBV4-1; weak D call: TRBD1 (6 bases). Germline V lookup: CDR1 MGHRA, CDR2 YSYEKL. The ends were cut back, 3 bases at V and 1 base at J, with 10 bases in the middle. The CDR3 is 15 residues long. As DNA, the CDR3 is TGCGCCAGCAGCCACAAGGACAGAAGCAATCAGCCCCAGCATTTT. Its translation: CASSHKDRSNQPQHF.

For the CDR3, the DNA is TGTGCCAGCAGTGAAGGCGGCAGTAGGAACACTGAAGCTTTCTTT. Encoded protein: CASSEGGSRNTEAFF. The V call is TRBV6-1, the J call TRBJ1-1; D not resolved. Germline V gene lookup returns CDR1 MNHNS and CDR2 SASEGT. Between the trimmed V and J ends, which lost 1 base and 1 base, there was a span of 10 bases. CDR3 length: 15 residues.

The V gene is TRBV7-9, the J gene TRBJ2-3; a weak D match, TRBD2 (6 bases). V dropped 1 base and J dropped 0 bases, with 14 bases sitting between them. Per the germline V gene, CDR1 is SEHNR and CDR2 is FQNEAQ (reference sequence). The CDR3 is 17 residues long. The CDR3 loop reads CASSLGRAGSSTDTQYF. The CDR3 DNA reads as TGTGCCAGCAGCTTAGGGCGTGCGGGAAGTAGCACAGATACGCAGTATTTT.

This clone was seen more than once but under ten times. The chain couples TRBV5-8 to TRBJ2-7; the D gene is possibly TRBD1 (5 bases). The CDR3 is 14 amino acids. V was cut by 3 bases and J by 2 bases, with 12 bases left in between. Per germline, CDR1 SGHTS and CDR2 YDEGEE. The CDR3 DNA sequence: TGTGCCAGCAGCTGGGGCAGGATGCCCTACGAGCAGTACTTC. Residues: CASSWGRMPYEQYF.

This rearrangement joins TRBV11-2 to TRBJ2-7, with D perhaps matching TRBD2 (7 bases). CDR1 is SGHAT and CDR2 is FQNNGV in the germline V gene. Trimming took off 3 bases at V and 1 base at J, with 22 bases between the two ends. The length of the CDR3 is 18 residues. The CDR3 nucleotides read TGTGCCAGCAGCTTTATGCCCTCGGGGGGCGGGGAATCCTACGAGCAGTACTTC. It specifies CASSFMPSGGGESYEQYF.

V gene TRBV7-8 combines with J gene TRBJ1-5; 7 nucleotides align to TRBD1. Germline CDR1 SGHVS, CDR2 FQNEAQ. This CDR3 comprises 15 residues. The J segment lost 2 bases and the V segment lost 1 base, leaving 2 bases of the junction unmatched. The CDR3 here is CASSLVGTGNQPQHF. CDR3 DNA: TGTGCCAGCAGCTTAGTGGGGACAGGCAATCAGCCCCAGCATTTT.

This chain uses TRBV3-1 (or the pseudogene TRBV3-2) with TRBJ1-1, with D hard to call. Looked up from germline, CDR1 is LGHDT and CDR2 is YNNKEL (reference sequence). Between the trimmed V and J ends, which lost 4 bases and 9 bases, there was a span of 3 bases. CDR3 length equals 9 residues. The CDR3, as DNA: TGTGCCAGCAGCCCCAAAGCTTTCTTT. Its protein product is CASSPKAFF.

J is TRBJ2-1 and V is TRBV5-1; 10 bases fit TRBD2. Per the germline V gene, CDR1 is SGHRS and CDR2 is YFSETQ. This CDR3 contains 16 residues. V trimming: 1 base; J trimming: 8 bases; junction bases outside the gene matches: 9. CDR3 region: CASSLLPSGGGDEQFF. DNA of the CDR3: TGCGCCAGCAGCTTGCTCCCTAGCGGGGGAGGGGATGAGCAGTTCTTC. Variable domain in full (rest from reference TRBV5-1 and TRBJ2-1): KAGVTQTPRYLIKTRGQQVTLSCSPISGHRSVSWYQQTPGQGLQFLFEYFSETQRNKGNFPGRFSGRQFSNSRSEMNVSTLELGDSALYLCASSLLPSGGGDEQFFGPGTRLTVL.

The chain combines TRBV18 with TRBJ2-7; TRBD1 aligns across 10 bases. Germline lookup yields CDR1 KGHSH and CDR2 LQKENI. The CDR3 totals 16 residues. V was clipped by 3 bases and J by 0 bases; unmatched bases: 5. CDR3 DNA sequence: TGTGCCAGCTCACCGCCTGGGGACAGGGGCTCCTACGAGCAGTACTTC. Encoded protein: CASSPPGDRGSYEQYF.

The rearrangement links TRBV5-5 to TRBJ2-7; 7 positions match TRBD2. Germline lookup yields CDR1 SGHKS and CDR2 YYEKEE (reference sequence). The CDR3 sequence is 13 residues long. V trimming: 4 bases; J trimming: 4 bases; junction bases outside the gene matches: 5. The CDR3 sequence is CASSARDYYEQYF. The CDR3 DNA follows: TGTGCCAGCAGCGCCCGGGACTATTACGAGCAGTACTTC.

The V and J genes are TRBV25-1 and TRBJ1-4; 8 bases map to TRBD1. V was pared by 4 bases and J by 8 bases, with 9 bases of the junction left unmatched. This CDR3 region has 15 residues. CDR1 is MGHDK and CDR2 is SYGVNS in the germline V gene. CDR3 nucleotides: TGTGCCAGCAGTGTCGGGACAGGTTGGTTCGAAAAACTGTTTTTT. Its translation is CASSVGTGWFEKLFF.

The gene calls are TRBV25-1 and TRBJ1-2, with 9 bases identical to TRBD1. Germline CDR1 and CDR2: MGHDK and SYGVNS. V shed 7 bases and J 8 bases; nucleotides not matched to a gene: 5. The CDR3 length is 12 residues. CDR3 nucleotides: TGTGCCAGCACCGACAGGGGGAGCGGCTACACCTTC. It encodes CASTDRGSGYTF.

This chain's CDR3 is CASSLAGINTEAFF. The DNA of the CDR3 is TGTGCCAGCAGCTTAGCAGGGATTAACACTGAAGCTTTCTTT. This chain uses TRBV11-3 with TRBJ1-1; tentative D call: TRBD1 (5 bases). Trimming took off 1 base at V and 2 bases at J, with 8 bases between the two ends. The CDR3 is made up of 14 amino acids. Germline loops: CDR1 SGHNT, CDR2 YENEEA.

This clone was detected only once. The CDR3 DNA reads TGTGCCAGCAGTCCGACTACCAGGGGGATTTATGGCTACACCTTC. Encoded protein: CASSPTTRGIYGYTF. The chain carries TRBV27 and TRBJ1-2, with 7 bases lining up with TRBD1. V shed 5 bases, J shed 5 bases, and the junction held 11 bases outside the gene matches. The germline CDR1 and CDR2 sequences are MNHEY and SMNVEV (reference sequence). The CDR3 is 15 residues long.

The V gene is TRBV5-6, the J gene TRBJ2-7; 8 bases align to TRBD1. Germline CDR1 SGHDT, CDR2 YYEEEE. V shed 2 bases and J 2 bases; nucleotides not matched to a gene: 0. CDR3 length equals 13 residues. CDR3 DNA sequence: TGTGCCAGCAGCTTACAGGGGGCCTACGAGCAGTACTTC. Translation: CASSLQGAYEQYF.

V usage is TRBV5-6 and J usage is TRBJ1-4; D gene ambiguous. The ends were cut back, 1 base at V and 0 bases at J, with 7 bases in the middle. The germline V gene has CDR1 SGHDT and CDR2 YYEEEE. The CDR3 runs to 15 residues. The CDR3 loop is CASSLIGATNEKLFF. CDR3 sequence (DNA): TGTGCCAGCAGCTTGATCGGGGCAACTAATGAAAAACTGTTTTTT. The entire variable domain, with the rest obtained from reference TRBV5-6 and TRBJ1-4, is as follows: DAGVTQSPTHLIKTRGQQVTLRCSPKSGHDTVSWYQQALGQGPQFIFQYYEEEERQRGNFPDRFSGHQFPNYSSELNVNALLLGDSALYLCASSLIGATNEKLFFGSGTQLSVL.

V is TRBV5-8 and J is TRBJ1-1, with a possible D match to TRBD1 (5 bases). Per the germline V gene, CDR1 is SGHTS and CDR2 is YDEGEE. V was clipped by 1 base and J by 3 bases, with 7 bases between them. The CDR3 spans 13 residues. CDR3 coding DNA: TGTGCCAGCAGCTTGCAGGGATACACTGAAGCTTTCTTT. Encoded protein: CASSLQGYTEAFF.

The CDR3 region has the DNA TGCGCCAGCAGCTTGGGGACTACCACGAGCGAAAAACTGTTTTTT. This translates into CASSLGTTTSEKLFF. V gene TRBV5-1 combines with J gene TRBJ1-4; D unresolved. The V gene's germline CDR1 is SGHRS and CDR2 YFSETQ. V gave up 0 bases and J gave up 8 bases, with 14 bases separating them. This CDR3 region has 15 residues.

CDR3 in amino acids: CASSLDWAGVEKLFF. The CDR3 DNA follows: TGCGCCAGCAGCTTGGACTGGGCAGGGGTTGAAAAACTGTTTTTT. This chain uses TRBV5-1 with TRBJ1-4; weak D call: TRBD1 (6 bases). The length of the CDR3 is 15 residues. The V gene lost 0 bases and the J gene lost 7 bases, with 13 bases spanning the gap. The germline gives CDR1 SGHRS, CDR2 YFSETQ.

J is TRBJ1-4 and V is TRBV6-6, with a weak D call TRBD1 (5 bases). This CDR3 is built from 14 residues. CDR1 and CDR2 (germline): MNHNY, SVGAGI (reference sequence). Trimming removed 6 bases at V and 10 bases at J, with 18 bases between. The CDR3, as DNA: TGTGCCAGCAGCCCCGGGGGAACTTTCGGAAAACTGTTTTTT. Translating it yields CASSPGGTFGKLFF.

V gene TRBV27 combines with J gene TRBJ2-7; no definite D call. CDR3 length: 13 residues. Germline CDR1 reads MNHEY; CDR2 reads SMNVEV (reference sequence). V shed 7 bases and J shed 0 bases, with 10 bases lying between them. The CDR3 nucleotides read TGTGCCAGCACTCAGGTCGGCTCCTACGAGCAGTACTTC. Its protein is CASTQVGSYEQYF.

The genes are TRBV30 and TRBJ1-2, with D unclear. Trimming stripped 1 base from V and 4 bases from J, with 16 bases between. CDR1 and CDR2 from the germline V gene are GTSNPN and SVGIG (reference sequence). The CDR3 spans 15 residues. The CDR3 region is CAWSESGPGSYGYTF. CDR3 in DNA: TGTGCCTGGAGTGAATCTGGGCCAGGTAGCTATGGCTACACCTTC.

The chain links TRBV18 to TRBJ2-3; the D is unclear. This CDR3 is built from 15 residues. With 0 bases removed from V and 0 bases from J, the gap between germline ends came to 7 bases. CDR1 is KGHSH, CDR2 LQKENI, per germline. The CDR3 DNA reads TGTGCCAGCTCACCACCGACACGGAGCACAGATACGCAGTATTTT. Translating gives CASSPPTRSTDTQYF.

As to this clone: The sample holds other DNA sequences that translate to the same CDR3. The rearrangement links TRBV12-3 or TRBV12-4 to TRBJ1-1; D might be TRBD1 (5 bases). The V gene lost 6 bases and the J gene lost 1 base, with 9 bases spanning the gap. This CDR3 region has 13 residues. The CDR3 spells CASRSTGNTEAFF. The CDR3 DNA follows: TGTGCCAGCAGATCAACAGGGAACACTGAAGCTTTCTTT.

The chain recombines TRBV5-6 with TRBJ2-7, with D possibly matching TRBD2 (5 bases). The CDR3 covers 12 residues. The V gene's germline CDR1 is SGHDT and CDR2 YYEEEE. V was trimmed by 4 bases and J by 3 bases, leaving 8 bases between them. The CDR3 loop is CASSIGSYEQYF. The CDR3 DNA reads as TGTGCCAGCAGCATAGGGAGCTACGAGCAGTACTTC.